The clone carrying this T cell receptor beta chain was found many times. Antigen specificity is unknown. Starting from around 510 ng of total RNA, TCR beta cDNA was produced with a primer in the constant region. Employing slightly modified ARM-PCR, three nested multiplex PCR rounds were run, and these gave rise to the TCR beta libraries. The first two PCR rounds used TRBV1-TRBV30 primers with a Cbeta primer, roughly 10 cycles each. TCRdb independently ran MiXCR on the multiplex PCR reads; one entry per CDR3 protein. Among approximately 110,000 distinct CDR3 sequences listed, approximately 82% were seen once. The roughly 20-34 mg bulk tissue piece was not sorted before simultaneous RNA and DNA extraction. These data belong to a study of tumor-infiltrating lymphocytes in primary liver carcinoma. The CDR3 has 14 residues. Per germline, CDR1 GTSNPN and CDR2 SVGIG (reference sequence). V was pared by 0 bases and J by 4 bases, with 12 bases between.

Study conclusions and caveats: Against blood, tumors held a significantly higher top-250-clone fraction (p = 0.039).

The TCR was taken from a man aged 40-50 years with primary liver carcinoma and hepatitis B virus infection. The rearrangement joins TRBV30 to TRBJ1-2; D call uncertain. The sequenced sample consisted of liver tumor tissue from sampling region 3. Subset reported: tumor region T3, left-lateral pole. The CDR3 nucleotides are TGTGCCTGGAGTGTTTCTAGGCGGGGCTATGGCTACACCTTC. This codes for CAWSVSRRGYGYTF.